The entry below gives a single T cell receptor (beta chain) sequence along with its context. The antigen is undetermined. The sample comes from a study of shared clonotypes between healthy human individuals. Study-level results: In contrast to clonotypes shared by all four donors, non-shared clonotypes had lower generation probabilities.

Only CD45RO-negative cells positively selected for CCR7 counted as naive CD8 cells, so terminally differentiated effector memory CD45RA+ cells were excluded. Among the donors, all were Caucasian adults who lived in Nashville, Tennessee. Produced via immunoSEQ multiplex PCR; TCRdb's table is partial and in-frame only. Altogether roughly 2.1 million clones are present, 90% to 95% being singletons, with the ten largest covering 1.5% to 2%. The CDR3 covers 14 residues. Germline V gene sequence: CDR1 SGHNT, CDR2 YENEEA. Trimming took 1 base from V and 7 from J, leaving 13 bases between them. J is TRBJ1-1 and V is TRBV11-3; D is ambiguous. Material for sequencing was naive CD8+ T cells from PBMCs. The sequence was obtained from a man aged 18 to 29 in good health. Some clones in this sample may be carry-over from other donors' samples. The CDR3 coding sequence is TGTGCCAGCAGCTTAGGGGGAATGGCAGATGAAGCTTTCTTT. Translation: CASSLGGMADEAFF.